The 8 T cell receptor beta chains below all came from one sample that was sequenced in a study of T cells after yellow fever vaccination. TCRdb passed the 5' RACE reads through MiXCR, listing each CDR3 protein once. The sample contains a few hundred thousand distinct CDR3 sequences, 3% to 4.5% of which appear only once. Source: PBMCs, taken on the day of the yellow fever booster vaccination. The receptors come from a man aged 18 to 29 who received the YFV17D yellow fever vaccine.

This clonotype was seen repeatedly, ten times or more. The chain has TRBV20-1 and TRBJ2-3, with TRBD2 matching over 7 bases. CDR3 length: 14 residues. Germline V lookup: CDR1 DFQATT, CDR2 SNEGSKA (reference sequence). The V and J ends lost 1 base and 6 bases, in that order; junction bases with no gene match: 7. As DNA, the CDR3 is TGCAGTGCTAGAGGAGGGTCGGGGGGTGATACGCAGTATTTT. Protein sequence: CSARGGSGGDTQYF.

The sample holds many counts of this clonotype. The CDR3 nucleotides read TGCGCCAGCAGCGCCGGGACTAGCGGGGGGACAGATACGCAGTATTTT. It is translated as CASSAGTSGGTDTQYF. This chain joins TRBV5-1 and TRBJ2-3, with TRBD2 matching 15 bases. The germline gives CDR1 SGHRS, CDR2 YFSETQ. The V gene end was trimmed by 4 bases and the J gene end by 3 bases; junction bases not matched to a gene: 3. CDR3 length equals 16 residues.

A few counts support this clonotype. The chain combines TRBV10-2 with TRBJ1-1, with a weak D call TRBD1 (5 bases). This CDR3 is built from 14 residues. V was trimmed by 7 bases and J by 3 bases, leaving 15 bases between them. From germline, CDR1 is WSHSY and CDR2 SAAADI. The CDR3 coding sequence is TGCGCCAGCAAGGGACGGGTAGGTGACACTGAAGCTTTCTTT. Encoded protein: CASKGRVGDTEAFF.

This clonotype was counted many times. The chain carries TRBV12-3 or TRBV12-4 and TRBJ2-3, with D uncertain. The CDR3 is 16 amino acids. V was trimmed by 3 bases and J by 6 bases, leaving 19 bases between them. The CDR3 DNA reads TGTGCCAGCAGTTTGACGGGCCGTGGATTCTTGGATACGCAGTATTTT. Its translation is CASSLTGRGFLDTQYF.

In this sample, this clonotype turned up many times. The chain carries TRBV2 and TRBJ2-7, with D possibly being TRBD2 (5 bases). V lost 6 bases, J lost 4 bases, and 10 bases lay in between. The germline V gene encodes CDR1 SNHLY and CDR2 FYNNEI. The CDR3 is 12 residues long. CDR3 sequence (DNA): TGTGCCAGCAGACAACTAGTATACGAGCAGTACTTC. Translated: CASRQLVYEQYF.

This clonotype was observed a handful of times. The chain combines TRBV29-1 with TRBJ2-2; weak D call: TRBD1 (5 bases). Germline CDR1 reads SQVTM; CDR2 reads ANQGSEA. This CDR3 contains 14 residues. Trimming cost V 5 bases and J 4 bases, with 14 bases left between them. The CDR3 bases are TGCAGCGTTTCCCAGGGTTCCCCCACCGGGGAGCTGTTTTTT. Encoded protein: CSVSQGSPTGELFF.

This clonotype was counted a few times. The J gene is TRBJ2-7, the V gene TRBV5-1; D possibly corresponds to TRBD1 (6 bases). The CDR3 extends over 15 amino acids. Per the germline V gene, CDR1 is SGHRS and CDR2 is YFSETQ. V was pared by 7 bases and J by 0 bases, with 17 bases between. CDR3 DNA: TGCGCCAGCCGTCCCGGGACAATAAGCTCCTACGAGCAGTACTTC. As protein: CASRPGTISSYEQYF.

The chain recombines TRBV10-3 with TRBJ1-1; TRBD1 agrees at 7 bases. This CDR3 is 16 amino acids long. Germline V gene lookup returns CDR1 ENHRY and CDR2 SYGVKD. V was clipped by 1 base and J by 5 bases; unmatched bases: 10. CDR3: CAISEWSGQVETEAFF. DNA of the CDR3: TGTGCCATCAGTGAGTGGAGCGGACAGGTTGAGACTGAAGCTTTCTTT.